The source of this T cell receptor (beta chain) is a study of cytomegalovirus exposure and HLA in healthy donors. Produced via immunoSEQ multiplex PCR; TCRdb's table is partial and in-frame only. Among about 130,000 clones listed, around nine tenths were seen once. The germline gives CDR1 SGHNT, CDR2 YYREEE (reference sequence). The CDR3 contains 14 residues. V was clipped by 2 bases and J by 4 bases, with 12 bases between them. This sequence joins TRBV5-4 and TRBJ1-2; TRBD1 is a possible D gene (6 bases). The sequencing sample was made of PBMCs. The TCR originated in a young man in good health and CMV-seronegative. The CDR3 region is CASSFRGSGYGYTF. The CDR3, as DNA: TGTGCCAGCAGCTTTAGGGGGTCGGGCTATGGCTACACCTTC.